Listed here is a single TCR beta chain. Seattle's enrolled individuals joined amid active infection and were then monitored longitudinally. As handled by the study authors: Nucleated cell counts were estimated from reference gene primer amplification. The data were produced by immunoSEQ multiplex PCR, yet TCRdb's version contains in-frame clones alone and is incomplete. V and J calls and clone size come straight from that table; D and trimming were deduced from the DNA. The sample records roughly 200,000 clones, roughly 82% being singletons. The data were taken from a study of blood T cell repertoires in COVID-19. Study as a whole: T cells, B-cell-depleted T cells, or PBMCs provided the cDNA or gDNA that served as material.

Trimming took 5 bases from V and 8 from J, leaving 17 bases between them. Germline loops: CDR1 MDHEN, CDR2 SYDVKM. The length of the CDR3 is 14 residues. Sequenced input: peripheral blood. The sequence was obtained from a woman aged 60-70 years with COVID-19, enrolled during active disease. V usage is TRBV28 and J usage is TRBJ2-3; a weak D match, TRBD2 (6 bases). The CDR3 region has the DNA TGTGCCAGCAGTCTAGCCGGGAGCACCAGTACGCAGTATTTT. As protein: CASSLAGSTSTQYF.